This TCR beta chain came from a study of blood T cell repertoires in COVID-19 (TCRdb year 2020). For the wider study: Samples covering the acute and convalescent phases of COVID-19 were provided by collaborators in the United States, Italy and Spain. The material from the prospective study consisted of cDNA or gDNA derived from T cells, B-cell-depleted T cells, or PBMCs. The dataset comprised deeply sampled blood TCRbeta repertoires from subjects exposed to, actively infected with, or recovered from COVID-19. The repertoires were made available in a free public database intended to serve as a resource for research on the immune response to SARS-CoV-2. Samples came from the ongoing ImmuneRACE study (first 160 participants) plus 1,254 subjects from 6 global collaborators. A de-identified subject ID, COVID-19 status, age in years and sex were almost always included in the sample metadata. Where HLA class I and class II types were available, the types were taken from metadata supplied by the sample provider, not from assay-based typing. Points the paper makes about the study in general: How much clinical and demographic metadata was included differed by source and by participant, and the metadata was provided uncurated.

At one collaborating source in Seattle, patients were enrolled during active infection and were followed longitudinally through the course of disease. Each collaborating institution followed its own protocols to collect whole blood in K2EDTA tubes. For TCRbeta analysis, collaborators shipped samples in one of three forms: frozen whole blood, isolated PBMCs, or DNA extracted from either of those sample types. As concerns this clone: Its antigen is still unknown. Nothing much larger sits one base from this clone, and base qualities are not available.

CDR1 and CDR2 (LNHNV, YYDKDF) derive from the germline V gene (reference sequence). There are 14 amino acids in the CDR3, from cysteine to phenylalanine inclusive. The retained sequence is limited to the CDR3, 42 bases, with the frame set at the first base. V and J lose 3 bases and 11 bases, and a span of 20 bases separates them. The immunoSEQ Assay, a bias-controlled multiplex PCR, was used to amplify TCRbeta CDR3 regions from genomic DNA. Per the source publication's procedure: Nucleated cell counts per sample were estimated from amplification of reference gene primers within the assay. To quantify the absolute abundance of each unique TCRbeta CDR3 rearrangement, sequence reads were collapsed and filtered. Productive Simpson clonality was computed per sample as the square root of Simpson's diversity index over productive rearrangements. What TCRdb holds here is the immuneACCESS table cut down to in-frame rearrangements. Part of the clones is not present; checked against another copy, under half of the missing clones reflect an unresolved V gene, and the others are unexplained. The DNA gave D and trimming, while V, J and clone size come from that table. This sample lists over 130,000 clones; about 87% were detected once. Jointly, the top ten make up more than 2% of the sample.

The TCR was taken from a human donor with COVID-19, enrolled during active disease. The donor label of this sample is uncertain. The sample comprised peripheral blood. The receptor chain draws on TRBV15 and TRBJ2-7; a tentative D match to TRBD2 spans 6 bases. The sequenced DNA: TGTGCCACCAGCAGGAATCAGGGCGGGGAAGAGAAGTACTTC. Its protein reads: CATSRNQGGEEKYF.